These 21 T cell receptor beta chains were all obtained from the same sample, sequenced in a study of blood T cell repertoires in COVID-19. Profiling relied on immunoSEQ multiplex PCR, and the TCRdb table lists in-frame clones only, not all of them. The repertoire holds 250,000 or so clones, with about 80% as singletons. Sequencing was performed on peripheral blood. These receptors were taken from a man aged 80 or over with acute or convalescent COVID-19.

This clone showed up just once. The CDR3 nucleotides read TGTGCCAGCAGTTTATCTTCCCCCTACAGGGTTAGCAATCAGCCCCAGCATTTT. It encodes CASSLSSPYRVSNQPQHF. This chain joins TRBV27 and TRBJ1-5; perhaps TRBD1 as D (6 bases). V lost 0 bases, J lost 0 bases, and 15 bases lay in between. This CDR3 spans 18 amino acids. In germline, CDR1 is MNHEY, CDR2 SMNVEV (reference sequence).

V is TRBV24-1 and J is TRBJ1-1; 12 nucleotides line up with TRBD1. This CDR3 comprises 16 residues. Germline CDR1 KGHDR, CDR2 SFDVKD. V trimming: 3 bases; J trimming: 5 bases; junction bases outside the gene matches: 6. CDR3 nucleotide sequence: TGTGCCACCAGTGATGTTGGGGACAGGGGGCGGACTGAAGCTTTCTTT. Translation gives CATSDVGDRGRTEAFF.

The rearrangement joins TRBV12-3 or TRBV12-4 to TRBJ2-7; 7 bases are a match to TRBD1. V dropped 5 bases and J dropped 4; count of bases not matched to a gene: 2. This CDR3 is 12 amino acids long. The DNA of the CDR3 is TGTGCCAGCAGTAAACAGGGGTACGAGCAGTACTTC. Residues: CASSKQGYEQYF.

This chain connects TRBV5-4 to TRBJ2-3; TRBD2 agrees at 12 bases. The CDR3 runs to 16 residues. Trimming cost V 4 bases and J 1 base; bases outside gene matches: 4. In germline, CDR1 is SGHNT, CDR2 YYREEE (reference sequence). The CDR3 reads CASSPRLAGGTDTQYF. The DNA for the CDR3 is TGTGCCAGCAGCCCGCGACTAGCGGGGGGCACAGATACGCAGTATTTT.

This clone was detected once. The V gene is TRBV29-1, the J gene TRBJ2-7, with D possibly TRBD1 on 6 matching bases. This CDR3 spans 16 amino acids. Germline V gene lookup returns CDR1 SQVTM and CDR2 ANQGSEA. V gave up 6 bases and J gave up 0 bases, with 21 bases separating them. The CDR3 DNA is TGCAGCGTCGGGAAATTTGACAGGTCTATCTCCTACGAGCAGTACTTC. Translation: CSVGKFDRSISYEQYF.

The chain recombines TRBV9 with TRBJ2-3; TRBD1 might be the D (6 bases). CDR1 and CDR2 (germline): SGDLS, YYNGEE. With 0 bases removed from V and 6 bases from J, the gap between germline ends came to 14 bases. The CDR3 runs to 15 residues. The CDR3 region has the DNA TGTGCCAGCAGCGTAGCAGGGGCCCCAGCGGATACGCAGTATTTT. The encoded protein is CASSVAGAPADTQYF.

This chain joins TRBV30 and TRBJ2-7; 7 bases align to TRBD2. Germline-derived CDR1 and CDR2 are GTSNPN and SVGIG (reference sequence). The CDR3 is made up of 12 amino acids. V lost 7 bases to trimming and J lost 2 bases; unmatched junction nucleotides: 5. The CDR3 coding sequence is TGTGCCTCGCTAGCGGAGACCTACGAGCAGTACTTC. Translated, it gives CASLAETYEQYF.

The CDR3 protein is CASSEGLVYIQYF. The CDR3 bases are TGTGCCAGCAGTGAGGGACTAGTGTACATTCAGTACTTC. The V gene is TRBV2, the J gene TRBJ2-4; 8 nucleotides agree with TRBD2. The V segment lost 3 bases and the J segment 8 bases; nucleotides outside the gene matches: 3. The CDR3 has 13 amino acids. CDR1 and CDR2 (germline): SNHLY, FYNNEI.

This clone was picked up a small number of times. V and J are TRBV27 and TRBJ1-5; TRBD1 matches at 11 bases. Looked up from germline, CDR1 is MNHEY and CDR2 is SMNVEV (reference sequence). This CDR3 is built from 15 residues. V lost 7 bases to trimming and J lost 6 bases; unmatched junction nucleotides: 8. In nucleotides, the CDR3 is TGTGCCAGCAAACGGGACAGGGGGAGTTCTCAGCCCCAGCATTTT. It codes for CASKRDRGSSQPQHF.

The chain couples TRBV3-1 (or the pseudogene TRBV3-2) to TRBJ1-3; perhaps TRBD1 as D (5 bases). Per the germline V gene, CDR1 is LGHDT and CDR2 is YNNKEL (reference sequence). The CDR3 sequence is 14 residues long. V was cut by 8 bases and J by 0 bases, with 11 bases left in between. CDR3 nucleotide sequence: TGTGCCAGCTCGGACACCTTCTCTGGAAACACCATATATTTT. Translated: CASSDTFSGNTIYF.

V and J are TRBV5-5 and TRBJ2-7, with D unclear. The CDR3 contains 14 residues. Germline values: CDR1 SGHKS, CDR2 YYEKEE (reference sequence). Trimming removed 4 bases at V and 2 bases at J, with 13 bases between. CDR3 nucleotide sequence: TGTGCCAGCAGCCCCCGCCCCGGTCCCTACGAGCAGTACTTC. Translating gives CASSPRPGPYEQYF.

V and J are TRBV3-1 (or the pseudogene TRBV3-2) and TRBJ2-3; maybe TRBD2 (6 bases). Germline V gives CDR1 LGHDT, CDR2 YNNKEL (reference sequence). This CDR3 contains 14 residues. With 1 base removed from V and 4 bases from J, the gap between germline ends came to 9 bases. The chain's CDR3 is CASSQGGGPDTQYF. The CDR3 DNA reads TGTGCCAGCAGCCAAGGGGGAGGACCAGATACGCAGTATTTT.

V and J are TRBV5-4 and TRBJ1-1; the D is unclear. The CDR3 is made up of 15 amino acids. From germline, CDR1 is SGHNT and CDR2 YYREEE (reference sequence). V lost 0 bases and J 0 bases, leaving 9 bases between the germline ends. The CDR3 coding sequence is TGTGCCAGCAGCTTGGCCGAGGGTATGAACACTGAAGCTTTCTTT. This gives the protein CASSLAEGMNTEAFF.

The chain carries TRBV19 and TRBJ2-3; 7 nucleotides line up with TRBD2. V lost 0 bases and J lost 2; bases outside the gene matches: 14. CDR1 and CDR2 from the germline V gene are LNHDA and SQIVND (reference sequence). This CDR3 comprises 19 residues. The CDR3 loop is CASSIDLRATSVNTDTQYF. The CDR3 coding sequence is TGTGCCAGTAGTATAGATCTTAGGGCAACTAGCGTCAACACAGATACGCAGTATTTT.

The J gene is TRBJ2-3, the V gene TRBV5-1, with D perhaps matching TRBD2 (5 bases). Germline lookup yields CDR1 SGHRS and CDR2 YFSETQ. This CDR3 region has 14 residues. Trimming cost V 2 bases and J 8 bases, with 15 bases left between them. CDR3 protein: CASSLDGGPGTQYF. DNA for the CDR3: TGCGCCAGCAGCTTAGATGGAGGCCCAGGTACGCAGTATTTT.

The chain links TRBV27 to TRBJ1-1; the D gene is possibly TRBD1 (5 bases). CDR3 size: 13 residues. The germline gives CDR1 MNHEY, CDR2 SMNVEV (reference sequence). The V end was cut by 3 bases, the J end by 5 bases, with 10 bases between. CDR3 region: CASSFQGKTEAFF. The CDR3 DNA sequence: TGTGCCAGCAGTTTTCAGGGTAAGACTGAAGCTTTCTTT.

The gene calls are TRBV7-3 and TRBJ2-6, with D hard to call. The CDR3 extends over 15 amino acids. Germline CDR1 and CDR2: SGHTA and FQGTGA. Trimming removed 6 bases at V and 1 base at J, with 10 bases between. The CDR3 DNA follows: TGTGCCAGCAGTTCCCCTAGGTCTGGGGCCAACGTCCTGACTTTC. This gives the protein CASSSPRSGANVLTF.

In nucleotides, the CDR3 is TGTGCCAGCTCACCAAGGACTAGCGGAAGAGGGCAGTACTTC. It codes for CASSPRTSGRGQYF. The chain links TRBV18 to TRBJ2-7; TRBD2 agrees at 10 bases. Germline-derived CDR1 and CDR2 are KGHSH and LQKENI. With 2 bases clipped from V and 9 bases from J, the junction kept 7 bases outside the gene matches. The CDR3 runs 14 residues.

V and J are TRBV7-9 and TRBJ1-4; 9 nucleotides agree with TRBD1. The CDR3 extends over 16 amino acids. CDR1 SEHNR and CDR2 FQNEAQ come from the germline V gene (reference sequence). V shed 4 bases and J 6 bases; nucleotides not matched to a gene: 9. The CDR3 sequence is CASSSSGTGLYEKLFF. DNA for the CDR3: TGTGCCAGCAGCTCTTCCGGGACAGGGTTGTATGAAAAACTGTTTTTT. Full variable domain (outside the CDR3, taken from reference TRBV7-9 and TRBJ1-4): DTGVSQNPRHKITKRGQNVTFRCDPISEHNRLYWYRQTLGQGPEFLTYFQNEAQLEKSRLLSDRFSAERPKGSFSTLEIQRTEQGDSAMYLCASSSSGTGLYEKLFFGSGTQLSVL.

This sequence joins TRBV12-2 and TRBJ1-6; the table's D call, TRBD1, has no DNA check behind it. TRBV12-2 is termed a pseudogene. This CDR3 has 19 amino acids. In DNA form, the CDR3 reads TGTGCAAGTCGCTTAGCGAAGCGTGTACAGGGGGCAAGTAATTCACCCCTCCACTTT. This encodes CASRLAKRVQGASNSPLHF.

The V gene is TRBV5-1, the J gene TRBJ2-7; 8 positions match TRBD1. The ends lost 0 bases at V and 7 bases at J; junction bases unmatched: 12. The CDR3 covers 16 residues. Germline V CDR1 and CDR2: SGHRS, YFSETQ. DNA for the CDR3: TGCGCCAGCAGCTTGGTCGTCCAGGGGGCCGGTGGAGAGCAGTACTTC. Translated: CASSLVVQGAGGEQYF.